This TCR beta chain was profiled in a study of T-cell reconstitution after alpha-beta-depleted transplantation in children. The TCRbeta library was prepared with unique molecular identifiers. TCRdb reprocessed the PCR reads via MiXCR and lists one record per CDR3 protein. Among a few hundred thousand distinct CDR3 sequences listed, about a tenth were seen once. V gave up 6 bases and J gave up 1 base, with 16 bases separating them. CDR1 MDHEN and CDR2 SYDVKM come from the germline V gene. The CDR3 spans 16 residues. The sequence came from a human donor who donated a stem cell graft to a child with acute lymphoblastic leukemia. This material consisted of PBMCs from the stem cell graft donor, taken from the stem cell graft. V and J are TRBV28 and TRBJ2-1; D is ambiguous. This chain's CDR3 is CASRTRRHVSYNEQFF. The CDR3 DNA sequence: TGTGCCAGCAGAACCCGGCGGCACGTGTCCTACAATGAGCAGTTCTTC.